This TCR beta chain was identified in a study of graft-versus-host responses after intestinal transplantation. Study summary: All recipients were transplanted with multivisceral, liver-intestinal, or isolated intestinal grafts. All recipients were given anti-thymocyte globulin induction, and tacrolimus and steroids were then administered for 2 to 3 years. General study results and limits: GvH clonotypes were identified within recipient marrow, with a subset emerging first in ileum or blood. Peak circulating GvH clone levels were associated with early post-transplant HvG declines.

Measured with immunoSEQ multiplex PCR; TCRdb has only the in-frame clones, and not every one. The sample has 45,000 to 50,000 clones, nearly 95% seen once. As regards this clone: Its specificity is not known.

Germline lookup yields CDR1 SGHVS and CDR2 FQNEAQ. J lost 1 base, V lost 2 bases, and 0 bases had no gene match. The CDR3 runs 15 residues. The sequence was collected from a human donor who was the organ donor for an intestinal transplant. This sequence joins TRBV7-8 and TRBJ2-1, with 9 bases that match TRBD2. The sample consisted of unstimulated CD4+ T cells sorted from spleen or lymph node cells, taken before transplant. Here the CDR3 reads CASSLLAGSYNEQFF. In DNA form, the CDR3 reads TGTGCCAGCAGCTTACTAGCGGGATCCTACAATGAGCAGTTCTTC.